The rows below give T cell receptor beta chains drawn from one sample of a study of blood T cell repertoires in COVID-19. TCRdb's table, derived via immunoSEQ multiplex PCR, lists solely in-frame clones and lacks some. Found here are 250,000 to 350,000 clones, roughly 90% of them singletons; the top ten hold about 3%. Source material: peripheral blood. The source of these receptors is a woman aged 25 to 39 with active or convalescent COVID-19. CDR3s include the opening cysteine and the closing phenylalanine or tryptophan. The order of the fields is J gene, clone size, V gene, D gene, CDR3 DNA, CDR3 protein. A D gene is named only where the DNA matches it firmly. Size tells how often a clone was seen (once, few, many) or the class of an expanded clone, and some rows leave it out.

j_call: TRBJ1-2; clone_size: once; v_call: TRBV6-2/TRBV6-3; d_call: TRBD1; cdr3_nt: TGTGCCAGCAGTTACTCGAGTGGGACAGCCCGGGCTAACTATGGCTACACCTTC; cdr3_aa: CASSYSSGTARANYGYTF
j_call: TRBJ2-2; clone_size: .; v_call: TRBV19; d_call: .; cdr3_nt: TGTGCCAGTAGTATAGCGGGGAACACCGGGGAGCTGTTTTTT; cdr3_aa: CASSIAGNTGELFF
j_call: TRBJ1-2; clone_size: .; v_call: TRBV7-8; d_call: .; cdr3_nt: TGTGCCAGCAGCTTAGGGGCAGGGGCGAATTATGGCTACACCTTC; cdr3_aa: CASSLGAGANYGYTF
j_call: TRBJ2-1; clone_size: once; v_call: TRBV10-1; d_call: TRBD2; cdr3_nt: TGCGCCAGCAGTATGACTAGCGGGGGGGCCGGTGAGCAGTTCTTC; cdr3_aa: CASSMTSGGAGEQFF
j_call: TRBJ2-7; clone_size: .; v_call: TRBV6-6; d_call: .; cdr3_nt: TGTGCCAGCAGTTACGAAAGGGGTGGAACCTACGAGCAGTACTTC; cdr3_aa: CASSYERGGTYEQYF
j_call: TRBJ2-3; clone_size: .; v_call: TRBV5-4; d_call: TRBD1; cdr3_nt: TGTGCCAGCAGCTCGCCGACAGGGGGCACAGATACGCAGTATTTT; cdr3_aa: CASSSPTGGTDTQYF
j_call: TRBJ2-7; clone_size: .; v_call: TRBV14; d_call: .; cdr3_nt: TGTGCCAGCAGCCGGGCAGGGGAAGGGGGTTACGAGCAGTACTTC; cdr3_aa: CASSRAGEGGYEQYF
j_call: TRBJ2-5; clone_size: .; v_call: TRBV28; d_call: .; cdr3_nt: TGTGCCAGCAGTTTAAACTCTGGGGCAGGACCTAAGAAGACCCAGTACTTC; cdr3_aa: CASSLNSGAGPKKTQYF
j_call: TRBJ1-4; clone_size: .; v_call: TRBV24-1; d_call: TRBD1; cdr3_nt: TGTGCCACCAGTGAGGGGGGACAGGGTTCTGAAAAACTGTTTTTT; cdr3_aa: CATSEGGQGSEKLFF
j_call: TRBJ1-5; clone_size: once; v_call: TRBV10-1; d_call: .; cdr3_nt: TGCGCCAGCACGGGTCCTTATAGCAATCAGCCCCAGCATTTT; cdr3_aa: CASTGPYSNQPQHF
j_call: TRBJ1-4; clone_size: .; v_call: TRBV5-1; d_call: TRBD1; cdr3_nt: TGCGCCAGCAGCTCGGGACAGGGAAATGAAAAACTGTTTTTT; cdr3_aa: CASSSGQGNEKLFF